One and the same sample provided the 15 T cell receptor beta chains below, sequenced in a study of shared clonotypes between healthy human individuals. Profiled with immunoSEQ multiplex PCR; TCRdb holds only in-frame clones, not every one. The sample yields some 1.5 million clones, roughly 96% seen once. Sequenced sample: naive CD4+ T cells sorted from blood. Noted subset: CD45RA+ positively selected. The receptors derive from a young man in good health.

This chain uses TRBV30 with TRBJ2-1; D not certain. In germline, CDR1 is GTSNPN, CDR2 SVGIG (reference sequence). V lost 0 bases, J lost 2 bases, and 11 bases lay in between. The CDR3 runs to 15 residues. CDR3 in DNA: TGTGCCTGGAGTGTTTCGCGGAACCCCTACAATGAGCAGTTCTTC. Translating it yields CAWSVSRNPYNEQFF.

Only one count was recorded for this clone. The gene calls are TRBV7-6 and TRBJ1-2; D gene ambiguous. This CDR3 contains 16 residues. The germline V gene encodes CDR1 SGHVS and CDR2 FNYEAQ. V was cut by 0 bases and J by 5 bases, with 16 bases left in between. CDR3 amino acids: CASSLAHPGPLYGYTF. The CDR3 DNA sequence: TGTGCCAGCAGCTTAGCTCACCCCGGACCATTATATGGCTACACCTTC.

The chain has TRBV28 and TRBJ2-7; D is undetermined. Per the germline V gene, CDR1 is MDHEN and CDR2 is SYDVKM. The CDR3 covers 14 residues. V lost 5 bases, J lost 4 bases, and 15 bases lay in between. The CDR3 loop reads CASSESYLFYEQYF. In DNA, the CDR3 is TGTGCCAGCAGTGAGAGTTACCTATTTTACGAGCAGTACTTC. The full variable domain, with the rest looked up from reference TRBV28 and TRBJ2-7, is DVKVTQSSRYLVKRTGEKVFLECVQDMDHENMFWYRQDPGLGLRLIYFSYDVKMKEKGDIPEGYSVSREKKERFSLILESASTNQTSMYLCASSESYLFYEQYFGPGTRLTVT.

This CDR3 reads CASSLEAGGLEKLFF. The DNA of the CDR3 is TGTGCCAGCAGTCTTGAAGCAGGGGGCTTGGAAAAACTGTTTTTT. The V and J genes are TRBV28 and TRBJ1-4, with 8 bases identical to TRBD1. The length of the CDR3 is 15 residues. Germline trimming cut 5 bases from V and 8 bases from J; bases unmatched to any gene: 10. Germline V gene lookup returns CDR1 MDHEN and CDR2 SYDVKM.

The chain combines TRBV28 with TRBJ2-1, with D perhaps matching TRBD1 or TRBD2 (5 bases each). The CDR3 contains 13 residues. CDR1 and CDR2 (germline): MDHEN, SYDVKM. V was pared by 5 bases and J by 5 bases, with 10 bases between. The CDR3, as DNA: TGTGCCAGCAGTACGCAGGGAGACAATGAGCAGTTCTTC. Amino acids: CASSTQGDNEQFF. Complete variable domain (other parts from reference TRBV28 and TRBJ2-1): DVKVTQSSRYLVKRTGEKVFLECVQDMDHENMFWYRQDPGLGLRLIYFSYDVKMKEKGDIPEGYSVSREKKERFSLILESASTNQTSMYLCASSTQGDNEQFFGPGTRLTVL.

This chain uses TRBV9 with TRBJ2-5; no firm D call. The CDR3 runs to 14 residues. CDR1 is SGDLS, CDR2 YYNGEE, per germline. The germline V and J ends were trimmed by 0 bases and 5 bases, with 11 bases remaining between them. The CDR3 DNA reads TGTGCCAGCAGCGTAGCAGGAGTTTCGGAGACCCAGTACTTC. Translation gives CASSVAGVSETQYF.

The chain recombines TRBV5-4 with TRBJ1-2, with a weak D call TRBD1 (6 bases). Germline CDR1 and CDR2: SGHNT and YYREEE (reference sequence). This CDR3 contains 14 residues. V was shortened by 2 bases and J by 7 bases, with 15 bases between the two germline ends. The CDR3 bases are TGTGCCAGCAGCTTAATGGGGGCGGCTGGTGGCTACACCTTC. Its protein product is CASSLMGAAGGYTF.

The chain has TRBV7-9 and TRBJ1-3; D is perhaps TRBD1 (5 bases). V shed 4 bases and J shed 0 bases, with 16 bases lying between them. CDR1 and CDR2 from the germline V gene are SEHNR and FQNEAQ (reference sequence). CDR3 size: 17 residues. The CDR3 loop reads CASSSSTDGLSGNTIYF. CDR3 nucleotides: TGTGCCAGCAGCTCATCGACAGATGGGCTCTCTGGAAACACCATATATTTT.

Notes on this clone: The same CDR3 is also encoded by other DNA sequences in this sample. The chain recombines TRBV18 with TRBJ1-4; D is ambiguous. Germline CDR1 and CDR2: KGHSH and LQKENI. The V gene lost 3 bases and the J gene lost 0 bases, with 8 bases spanning the gap. The CDR3 extends over 15 amino acids. For the CDR3, the DNA is TGTGCCAGCTCACCCGACGGTGCAACTAATGAAAAACTGTTTTTT. Residues: CASSPDGATNEKLFF.

Points on this clone: The sample holds other DNA sequences that translate to the same CDR3. This chain joins TRBV9 and TRBJ2-6; D unclear. The CDR3 has 14 amino acids. Germline lookup yields CDR1 SGDLS and CDR2 YYNGEE. V was cut by 1 base and J by 0 bases, with 2 bases left in between. CDR3 residues: CASSVNSGANVLTF. CDR3 nucleotides: TGTGCCAGCAGCGTAAACTCTGGGGCCAACGTCCTGACTTTC. The whole variable domain, remainder taken from reference TRBV9 and TRBJ2-6, is DSGVTQTPKHLITATGQRVTLRCSPRSGDLSVYWYQQSLDQGLQFLIQYYNGEERAKGNILERFSAQQFPDLHSELNLSSLELGDSALYFCASSVNSGANVLTFGAGSRLTVL.

The rearrangement joins TRBV11-2 to TRBJ1-1; no clear D gene. The germline CDR1 and CDR2 sequences are SGHAT and FQNNGV. The CDR3 length is 14 residues. V was clipped by 1 base and J by 2 bases, with 8 bases between them. In DNA, the CDR3 is TGTGCCAGCAGCTTAGGCATAGTCAACACTGAAGCTTTCTTT. It translates to CASSLGIVNTEAFF.

CDR3 in amino acids: CASSATSLGEQFF. CDR3 coding DNA: TGTGCCAGCAGTGCAACTAGTCTCGGGGAGCAGTTCTTC. The rearrangement uses TRBV28 and TRBJ2-1; tentatively, D is TRBD2 (5 bases). This CDR3 comprises 13 residues. The V gene's germline CDR1 is MDHEN and CDR2 SYDVKM. The V gene lost 5 bases and the J gene lost 10 bases, with 15 bases spanning the gap.

The chain has TRBV7-8 and TRBJ2-3; 7 nucleotides line up with TRBD2. Unmatched junction bases numbered 5, after V lost 3 bases and J lost 2 bases. CDR3 size: 15 residues. Per the germline V gene, CDR1 is SGHVS and CDR2 is FQNEAQ. CDR3 region: CASSLAGAATDTQYF. For the CDR3, the DNA is TGTGCCAGCAGCTTGGCGGGAGCCGCCACAGATACGCAGTATTTT.

To note about this clone: The sample contains more than one DNA sequence encoding this CDR3. The CDR3, as DNA: TGTGCCAGCAGCCCTCCGGGACAGGGTTATGGCTACACCTTC. It translates to CASSPPGQGYGYTF. The chain joins TRBV28 to TRBJ1-2; 9 nucleotides line up with TRBD1. CDR1 is MDHEN, CDR2 SYDVKM, per germline. Trimming cost V 6 bases and J 5 bases; bases outside gene matches: 7. CDR3 length: 14 residues.

The chain recombines TRBV5-4 with TRBJ1-1; weak D call: TRBD1 (5 bases). Germline V gene sequence: CDR1 SGHNT, CDR2 YYREEE (reference sequence). Trimming took 3 bases from V and 3 from J, leaving 15 bases between them. This CDR3 region has 15 residues. CDR3 DNA sequence: TGTGCCAGCAGCTCTTCGGGGCGGAACTACACTGAAGCTTTCTTT. Protein: CASSSSGRNYTEAFF. Drawing the rest from reference TRBV5-4 and TRBJ1-1, the complete variable domain is ETGVTQSPTHLIKTRGQQVTLRCSSQSGHNTVSWYQQALGQGPQFIFQYYREEENGRGNFPPRFSGLQFPNYSSELNVNALELDDSALYLCASSSSGRNYTEAFFGQGTRLTVV.